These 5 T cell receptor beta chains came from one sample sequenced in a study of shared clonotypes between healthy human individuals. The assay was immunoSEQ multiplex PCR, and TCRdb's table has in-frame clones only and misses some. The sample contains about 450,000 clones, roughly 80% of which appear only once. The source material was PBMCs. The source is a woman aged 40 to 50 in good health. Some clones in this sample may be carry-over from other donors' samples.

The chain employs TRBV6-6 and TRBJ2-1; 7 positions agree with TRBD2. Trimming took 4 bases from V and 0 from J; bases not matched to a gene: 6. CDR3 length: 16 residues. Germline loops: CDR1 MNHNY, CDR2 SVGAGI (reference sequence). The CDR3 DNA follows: TGTGCCAGCAGTTGGAGCGGGGCTAGCTCCTACAATGAGCAGTTCTTC. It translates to CASSWSGASSYNEQFF.

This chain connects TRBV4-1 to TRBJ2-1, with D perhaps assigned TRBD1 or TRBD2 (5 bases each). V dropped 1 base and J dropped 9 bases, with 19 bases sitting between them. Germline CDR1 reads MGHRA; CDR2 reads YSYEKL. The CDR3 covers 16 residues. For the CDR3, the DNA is TGCGCCAGCAGCCAAGTGGCTGGGGGTCCTCGGGGTGAGCAGTTCTTC. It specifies CASSQVAGGPRGEQFF.

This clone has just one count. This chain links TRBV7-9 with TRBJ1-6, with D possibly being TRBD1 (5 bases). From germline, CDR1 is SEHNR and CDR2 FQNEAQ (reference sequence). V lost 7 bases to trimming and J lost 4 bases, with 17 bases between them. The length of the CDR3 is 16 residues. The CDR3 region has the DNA TGTGCCAGCACCGAAGATAGGGGCCGATATAATTCACCCCTCCACTTT. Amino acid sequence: CASTEDRGRYNSPLHF.

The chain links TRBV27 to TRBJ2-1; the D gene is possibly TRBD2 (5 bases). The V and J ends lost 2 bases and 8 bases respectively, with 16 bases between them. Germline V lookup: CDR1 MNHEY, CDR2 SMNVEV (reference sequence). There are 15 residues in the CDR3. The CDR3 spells CASSLRIGPGDEQFF. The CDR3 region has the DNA TGTGCCAGCAGTTTACGGATCGGACCCGGGGATGAGCAGTTCTTC.

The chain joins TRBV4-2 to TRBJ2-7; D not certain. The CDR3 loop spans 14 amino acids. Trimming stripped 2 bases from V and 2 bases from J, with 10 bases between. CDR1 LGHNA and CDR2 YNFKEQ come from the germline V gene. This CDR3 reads CASSQSIETYEQYF. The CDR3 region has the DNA TGTGCCAGCAGCCAATCGATTGAGACCTACGAGCAGTACTTC.